This TCR beta chain stems from a study of CD8+ T cells in alopecia areata. RNA extraction was followed by reverse transcription into cDNA, which acted as the sequencing template. The method was immunoSEQ multiplex PCR; TCRdb's version includes in-frame clones alone and lacks a portion of them. The data show 180,000 or so clones, 51% seen once. Treatment denoted: oral pan-JAK inhibitor, 5-10 mg twice daily. Germline V lookup: CDR1 MNHEY, CDR2 SMNVEV (reference sequence). J lost 6 bases, V lost 6 bases, and 5 bases had no gene match. The CDR3 covers 13 residues. This clone was counted only a few times. The source was CD8+ T cells sorted from blood, collected between weeks 51 and 52, from a patient treated with tofacitinib. This clonotype was sampled from a human donor with alopecia areata. The chain recombines TRBV27 with TRBJ1-2; 9 bases agree with TRBD1. CDR3 loop: CASSPDRGDGYTF. For the CDR3, the DNA is TGTGCCAGCAGCCCCGACAGGGGGGATGGCTACACCTTC.